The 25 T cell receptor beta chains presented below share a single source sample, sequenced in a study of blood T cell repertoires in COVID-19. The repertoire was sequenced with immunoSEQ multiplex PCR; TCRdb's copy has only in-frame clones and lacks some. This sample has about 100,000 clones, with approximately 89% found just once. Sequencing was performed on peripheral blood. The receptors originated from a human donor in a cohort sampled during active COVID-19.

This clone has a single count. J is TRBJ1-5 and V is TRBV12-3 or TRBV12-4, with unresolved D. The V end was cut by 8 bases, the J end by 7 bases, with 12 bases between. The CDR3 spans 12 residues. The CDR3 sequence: CASSQLEQPQHF. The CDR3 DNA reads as TGTGCCAGCTCACAGTTAGAACAGCCCCAGCATTTT.

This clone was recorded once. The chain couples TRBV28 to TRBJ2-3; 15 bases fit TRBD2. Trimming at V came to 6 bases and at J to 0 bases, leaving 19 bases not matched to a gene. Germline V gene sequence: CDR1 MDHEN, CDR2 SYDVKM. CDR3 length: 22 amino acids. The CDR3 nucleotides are TGTGCCAGCAGCCCTACGAGGAAGGGACTAGCGGGAGGTCGGGGGAGCACAGATACGCAGTATTTT. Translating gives CASSPTRKGLAGGRGSTDTQYF.

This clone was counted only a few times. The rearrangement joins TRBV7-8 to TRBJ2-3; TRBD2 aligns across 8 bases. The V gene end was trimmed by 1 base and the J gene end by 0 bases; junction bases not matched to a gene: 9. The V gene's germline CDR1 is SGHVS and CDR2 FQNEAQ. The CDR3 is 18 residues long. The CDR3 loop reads CASSLVSGGPLSTDTQYF. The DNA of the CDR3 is TGTGCCAGCAGCTTAGTTTCGGGAGGGCCCCTAAGCACAGATACGCAGTATTTT.

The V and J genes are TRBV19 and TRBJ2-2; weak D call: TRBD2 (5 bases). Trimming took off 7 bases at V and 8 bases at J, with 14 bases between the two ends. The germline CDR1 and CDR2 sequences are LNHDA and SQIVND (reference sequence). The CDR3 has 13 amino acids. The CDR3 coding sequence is TGTGCCAGTACCCGGGCTAGCATAGGGGAGCTGTTTTTT. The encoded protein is CASTRASIGELFF.

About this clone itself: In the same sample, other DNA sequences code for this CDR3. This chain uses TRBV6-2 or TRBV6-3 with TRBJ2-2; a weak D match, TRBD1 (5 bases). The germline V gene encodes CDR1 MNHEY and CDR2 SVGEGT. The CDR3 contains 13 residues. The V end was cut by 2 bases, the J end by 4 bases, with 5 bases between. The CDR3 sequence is CASSYRGTGELFF. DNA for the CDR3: TGTGCCAGCAGTTACAGGGGCACCGGGGAGCTGTTTTTT.

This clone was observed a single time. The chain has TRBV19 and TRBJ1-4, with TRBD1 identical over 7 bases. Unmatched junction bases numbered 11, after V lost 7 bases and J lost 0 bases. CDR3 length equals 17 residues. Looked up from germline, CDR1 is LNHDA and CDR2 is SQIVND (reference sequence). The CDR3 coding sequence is TGTGCCAGTACCACGGGACAGCTAGTCGCAACTAATGAAAAACTGTTTTTT. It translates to CASTTGQLVATNEKLFF.

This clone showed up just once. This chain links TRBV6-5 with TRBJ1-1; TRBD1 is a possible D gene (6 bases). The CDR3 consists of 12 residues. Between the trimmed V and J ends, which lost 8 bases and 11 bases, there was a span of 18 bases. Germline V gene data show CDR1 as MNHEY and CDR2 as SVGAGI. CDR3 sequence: CASGRGSGDAFF. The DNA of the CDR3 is TGTGCCAGCGGCAGGGGTAGCGGGGATGCTTTCTTT.

The CDR3 protein is CASSKTSRAKTQYF. CDR3 DNA sequence: TGCGCCAGCAGTAAGACTAGCCGAGCCAAGACCCAGTACTTC. The chain couples TRBV4-1 to TRBJ2-5; 7 nucleotides agree with TRBD2. CDR1 and CDR2 (germline): MGHRA, YSYEKL. Trimming took 6 bases from V and 6 from J; bases not matched to a gene: 10. The CDR3 extends over 14 amino acids.

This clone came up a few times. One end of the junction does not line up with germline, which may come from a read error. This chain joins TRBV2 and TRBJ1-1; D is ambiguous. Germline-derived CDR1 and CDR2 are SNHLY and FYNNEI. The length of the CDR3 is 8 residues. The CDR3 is CASSDIVF. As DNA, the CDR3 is TGTGCCAGCAGTGATATAGTCTTT.

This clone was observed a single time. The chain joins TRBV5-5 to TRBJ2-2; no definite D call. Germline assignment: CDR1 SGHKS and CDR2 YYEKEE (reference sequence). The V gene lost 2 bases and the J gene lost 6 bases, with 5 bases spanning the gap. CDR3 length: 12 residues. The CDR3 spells CASSFRAGELFF. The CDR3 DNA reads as TGTGCCAGCAGCTTTCGAGCCGGGGAGCTGTTTTTT.

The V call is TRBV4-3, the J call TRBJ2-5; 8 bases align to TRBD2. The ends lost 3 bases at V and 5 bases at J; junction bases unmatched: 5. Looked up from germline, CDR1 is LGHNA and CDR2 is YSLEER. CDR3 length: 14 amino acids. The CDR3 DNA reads TGCGCCAGCAGCCAGATACTAGCGGCTGAGACCCAGTACTTC. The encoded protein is CASSQILAAETQYF.

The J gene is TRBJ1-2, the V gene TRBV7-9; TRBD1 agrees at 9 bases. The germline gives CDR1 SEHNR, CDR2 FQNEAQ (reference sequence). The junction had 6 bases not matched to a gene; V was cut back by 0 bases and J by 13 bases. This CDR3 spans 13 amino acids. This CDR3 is CASSLAGQGLSTF. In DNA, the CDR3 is TGTGCCAGCAGCTTAGCGGGACAGGGACTTTCCACCTTC.

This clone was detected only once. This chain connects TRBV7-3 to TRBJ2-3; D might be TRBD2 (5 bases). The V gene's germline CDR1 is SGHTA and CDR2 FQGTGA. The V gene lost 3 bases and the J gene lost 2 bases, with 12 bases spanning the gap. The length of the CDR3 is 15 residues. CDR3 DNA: TGTGCCAGCAGCTTGTCCAGCGGATACACAGATACGCAGTATTTT. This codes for CASSLSSGYTDTQYF.

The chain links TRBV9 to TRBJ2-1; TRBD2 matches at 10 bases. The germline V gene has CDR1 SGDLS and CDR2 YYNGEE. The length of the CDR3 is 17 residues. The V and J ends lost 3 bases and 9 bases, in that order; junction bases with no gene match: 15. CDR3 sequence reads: CASSAGTSANQWAEQFF. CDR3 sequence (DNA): TGTGCCAGCAGCGCCGGGACTAGCGCCAACCAATGGGCTGAGCAGTTCTTC. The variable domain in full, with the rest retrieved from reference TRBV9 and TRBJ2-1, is DSGVTQTPKHLITATGQRVTLRCSPRSGDLSVYWYQQSLDQGLQFLIQYYNGEERAKGNILERFSAQQFPDLHSELNLSSLELGDSALYFCASSAGTSANQWAEQFFGPGTRLTVL.

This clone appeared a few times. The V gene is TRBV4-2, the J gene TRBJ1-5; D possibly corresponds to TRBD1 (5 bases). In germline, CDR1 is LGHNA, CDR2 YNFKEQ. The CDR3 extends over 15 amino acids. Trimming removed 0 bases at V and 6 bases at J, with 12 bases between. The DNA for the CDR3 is TGTGCCAGCAGCCAAGATTCAGGGTCGGGTCAGCCCCAGCATTTT. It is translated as CASSQDSGSGQPQHF.

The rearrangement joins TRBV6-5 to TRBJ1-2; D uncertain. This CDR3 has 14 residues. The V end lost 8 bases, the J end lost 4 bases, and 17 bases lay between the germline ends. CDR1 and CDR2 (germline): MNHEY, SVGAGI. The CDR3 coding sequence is TGTGCCAGCGCGTCGATACTTTACCCCTATGGCTACACCTTC. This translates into CASASILYPYGYTF.

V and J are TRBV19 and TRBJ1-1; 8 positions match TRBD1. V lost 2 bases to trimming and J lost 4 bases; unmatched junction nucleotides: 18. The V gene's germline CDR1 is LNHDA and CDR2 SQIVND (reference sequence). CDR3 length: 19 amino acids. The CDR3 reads CASSISRDRFGLGGTEAFF. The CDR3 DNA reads TGTGCCAGTAGTATATCCCGGGACAGGTTCGGGTTGGGTGGCACTGAAGCTTTCTTT.

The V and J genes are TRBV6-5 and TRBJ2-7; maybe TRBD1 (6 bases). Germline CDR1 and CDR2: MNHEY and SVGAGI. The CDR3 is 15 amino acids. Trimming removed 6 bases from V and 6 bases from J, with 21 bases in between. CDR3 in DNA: TGTGCCAGCAGCACCGTGGGCCAGGGGTCCCCCGAGCAGTACTTC. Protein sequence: CASSTVGQGSPEQYF.

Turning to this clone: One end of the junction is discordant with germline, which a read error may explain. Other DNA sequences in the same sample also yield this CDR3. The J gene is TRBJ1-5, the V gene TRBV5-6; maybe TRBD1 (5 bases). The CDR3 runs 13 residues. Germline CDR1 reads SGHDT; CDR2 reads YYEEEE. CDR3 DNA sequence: TGTGCCAGCAGCTTGAGGAGGGGTCAGCCTCAGCATTTT. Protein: CASSLRRGQPQHF.

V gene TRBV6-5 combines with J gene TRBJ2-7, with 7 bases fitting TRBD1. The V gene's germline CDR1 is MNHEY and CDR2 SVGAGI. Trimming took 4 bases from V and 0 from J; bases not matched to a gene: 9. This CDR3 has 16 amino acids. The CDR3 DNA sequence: TGTGCCAGCAGTTCCCCCGGACAGGAGACCTCCTACGAGCAGTACTTC. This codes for CASSSPGQETSYEQYF.

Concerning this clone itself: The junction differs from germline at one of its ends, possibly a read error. The CDR3 spells CASRLGDRNYGYTF. The DNA for the CDR3 is TGTGCCAGCAGATTGGGGGACAGGAACTATGGCTACACCTTC. V is TRBV5-4 and J is TRBJ1-2; 8 bases fit TRBD1. The CDR3 sequence is 14 residues long. In germline, CDR1 is SGHNT, CDR2 YYREEE (reference sequence). The whole variable domain, filled in from reference TRBV5-4 and TRBJ1-2, reads ETGVTQSPTHLIKTRGQQVTLRCSSQSGHNTVSWYQQALGQGPQFIFQYYREEENGRGNFPPRFSGLQFPNYSSELNVNALELDDSALYLCASRLGDRNYGYTFGSGTRLTVV.

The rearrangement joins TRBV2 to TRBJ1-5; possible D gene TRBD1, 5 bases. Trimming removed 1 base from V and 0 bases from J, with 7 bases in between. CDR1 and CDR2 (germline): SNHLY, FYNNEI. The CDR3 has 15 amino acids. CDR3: CASSEGGSSNQPQHF. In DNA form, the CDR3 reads TGTGCCAGCAGTGAAGGGGGCAGTAGCAATCAGCCCCAGCATTTT.

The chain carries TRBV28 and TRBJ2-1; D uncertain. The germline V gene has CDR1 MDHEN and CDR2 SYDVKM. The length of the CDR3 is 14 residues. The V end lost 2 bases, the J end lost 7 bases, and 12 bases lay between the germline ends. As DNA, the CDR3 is TGTGCCAGCAGTTTAGAGTTTCCGCCAAATGAGCAGTTCTTC. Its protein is CASSLEFPPNEQFF.

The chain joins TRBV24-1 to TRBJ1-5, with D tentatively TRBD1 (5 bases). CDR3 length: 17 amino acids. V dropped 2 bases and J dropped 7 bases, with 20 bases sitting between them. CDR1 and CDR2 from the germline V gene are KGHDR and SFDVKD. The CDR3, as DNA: TGTGCCACCAGTGATTCCACCTCGCGGGGCTGGGACCAGCCCCAGCATTTT. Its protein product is CATSDSTSRGWDQPQHF.

The CDR3, as DNA: TGTGCCAGCAGTGAAAAGCAGGCGGGAACTAATGAAAAACTGTTTTTT. Its translation is CASSEKQAGTNEKLFF. The chain links TRBV2 to TRBJ1-4; the D is unclear. Germline V gene lookup returns CDR1 SNHLY and CDR2 FYNNEI. This CDR3 comprises 16 residues. V lost 2 bases, J lost 1 base, and 11 bases lay in between.